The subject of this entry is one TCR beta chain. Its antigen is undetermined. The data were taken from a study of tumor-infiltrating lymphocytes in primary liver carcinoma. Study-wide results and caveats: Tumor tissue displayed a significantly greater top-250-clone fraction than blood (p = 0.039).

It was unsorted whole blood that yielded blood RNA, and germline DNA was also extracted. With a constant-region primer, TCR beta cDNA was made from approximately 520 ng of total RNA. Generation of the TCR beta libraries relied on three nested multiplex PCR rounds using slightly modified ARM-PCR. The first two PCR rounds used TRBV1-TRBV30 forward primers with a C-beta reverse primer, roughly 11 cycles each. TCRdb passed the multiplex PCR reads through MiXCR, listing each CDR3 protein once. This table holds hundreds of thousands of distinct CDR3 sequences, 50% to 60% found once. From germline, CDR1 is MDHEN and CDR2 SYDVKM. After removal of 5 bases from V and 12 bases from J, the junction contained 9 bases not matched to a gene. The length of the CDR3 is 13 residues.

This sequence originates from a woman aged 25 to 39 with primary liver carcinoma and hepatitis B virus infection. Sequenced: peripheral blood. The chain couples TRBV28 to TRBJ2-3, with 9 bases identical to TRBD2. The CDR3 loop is CASSPPTSGRQYF. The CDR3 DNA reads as TGTGCCAGCAGTCCGCCGACTAGCGGACGTCAGTATTTT.